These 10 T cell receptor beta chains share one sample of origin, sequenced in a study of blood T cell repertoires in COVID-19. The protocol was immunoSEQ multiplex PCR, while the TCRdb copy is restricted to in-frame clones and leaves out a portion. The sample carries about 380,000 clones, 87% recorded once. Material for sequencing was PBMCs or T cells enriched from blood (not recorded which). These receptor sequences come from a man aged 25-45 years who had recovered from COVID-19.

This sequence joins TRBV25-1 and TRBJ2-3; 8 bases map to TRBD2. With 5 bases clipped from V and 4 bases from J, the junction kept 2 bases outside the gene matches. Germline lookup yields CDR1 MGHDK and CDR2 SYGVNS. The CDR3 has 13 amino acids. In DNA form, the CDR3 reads TGTGCCAGCAGTCGGGGGGGCGCAGATACGCAGTATTTT. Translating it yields CASSRGGADTQYF.

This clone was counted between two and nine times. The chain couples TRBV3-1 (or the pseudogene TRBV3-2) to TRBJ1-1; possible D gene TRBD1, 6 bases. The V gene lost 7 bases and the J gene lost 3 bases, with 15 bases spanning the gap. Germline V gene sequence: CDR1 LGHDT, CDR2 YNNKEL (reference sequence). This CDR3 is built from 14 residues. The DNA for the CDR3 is TGTGCCAGCACCTATTCCGCAGGGGACACTGAAGCTTTCTTT. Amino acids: CASTYSAGDTEAFF.

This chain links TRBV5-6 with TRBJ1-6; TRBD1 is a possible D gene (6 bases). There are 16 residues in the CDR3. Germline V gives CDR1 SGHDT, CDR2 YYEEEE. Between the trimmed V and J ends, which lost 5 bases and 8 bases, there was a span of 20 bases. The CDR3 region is CASSLFVDRQYSPLHF. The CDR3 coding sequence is TGTGCCAGCAGTCTCTTTGTGGACAGACAATATTCACCCCTCCACTTT.

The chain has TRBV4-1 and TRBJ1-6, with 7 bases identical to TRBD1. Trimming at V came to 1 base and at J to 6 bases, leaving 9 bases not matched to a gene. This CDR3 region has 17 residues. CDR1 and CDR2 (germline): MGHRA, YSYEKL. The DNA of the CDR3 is TGCGCCAGCAGCCAAGCTCCGACAGGGTACCCTAATTCACCCCTCCACTTT. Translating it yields CASSQAPTGYPNSPLHF.

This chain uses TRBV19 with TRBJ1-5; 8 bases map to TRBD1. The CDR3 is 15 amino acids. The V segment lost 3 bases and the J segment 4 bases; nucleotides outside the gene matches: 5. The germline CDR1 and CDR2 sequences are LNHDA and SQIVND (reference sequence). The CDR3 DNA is TGTGCCAGTAGTATTAGTCAGGGGGCAAATCAGCCCCAGCATTTT. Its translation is CASSISQGANQPQHF.

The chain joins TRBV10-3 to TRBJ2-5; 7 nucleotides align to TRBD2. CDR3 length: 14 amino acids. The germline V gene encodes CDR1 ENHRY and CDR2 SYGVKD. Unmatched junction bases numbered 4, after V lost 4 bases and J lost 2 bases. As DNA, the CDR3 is TGTGCCATCAGTGCAACAGCGGGGCAAGAGACCCAGTACTTC. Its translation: CAISATAGQETQYF.

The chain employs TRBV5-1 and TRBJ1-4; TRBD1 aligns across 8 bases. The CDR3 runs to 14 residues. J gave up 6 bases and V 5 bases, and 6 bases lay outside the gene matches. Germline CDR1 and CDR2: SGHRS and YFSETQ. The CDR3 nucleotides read TGCGCCAGCAGTTCGGACAGGGCGGATGAAAAACTGTTTTTT. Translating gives CASSSDRADEKLFF.

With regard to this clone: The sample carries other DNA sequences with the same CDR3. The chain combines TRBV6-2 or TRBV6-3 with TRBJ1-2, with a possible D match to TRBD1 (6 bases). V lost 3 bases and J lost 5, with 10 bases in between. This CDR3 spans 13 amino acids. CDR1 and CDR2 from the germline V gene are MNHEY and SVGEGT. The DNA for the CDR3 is TGTGCCAGCAGTTATCCCCAGGGGTATGGCTACACCTTC. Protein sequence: CASSYPQGYGYTF.

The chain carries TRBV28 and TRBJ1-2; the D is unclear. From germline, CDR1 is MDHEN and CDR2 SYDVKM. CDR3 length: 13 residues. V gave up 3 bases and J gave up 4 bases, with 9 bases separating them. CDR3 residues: CASSFNRGYGYTF. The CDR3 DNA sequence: TGTGCCAGCAGTTTCAATCGGGGCTATGGCTACACCTTC.

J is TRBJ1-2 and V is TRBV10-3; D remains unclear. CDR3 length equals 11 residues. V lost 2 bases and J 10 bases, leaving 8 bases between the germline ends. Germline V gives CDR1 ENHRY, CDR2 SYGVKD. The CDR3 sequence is CAISEPPHYTF. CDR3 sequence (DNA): TGTGCCATCAGTGAGCCCCCCCACTACACCTTC.